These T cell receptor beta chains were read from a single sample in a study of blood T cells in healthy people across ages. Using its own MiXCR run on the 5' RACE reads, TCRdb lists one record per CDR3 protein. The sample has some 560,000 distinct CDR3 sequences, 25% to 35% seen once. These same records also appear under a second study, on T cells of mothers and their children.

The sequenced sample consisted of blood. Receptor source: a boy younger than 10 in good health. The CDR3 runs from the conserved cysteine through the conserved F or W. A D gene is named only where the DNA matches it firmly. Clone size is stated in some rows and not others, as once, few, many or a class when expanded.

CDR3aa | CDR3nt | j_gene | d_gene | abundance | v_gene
CSVSRGAQQYF | TGCAGCGTTTCAAGGGGGGCCCAGCAGTACTTC | TRBJ2-7 | NA | many | TRBV29-1
CSATWTKDTYQETQYF | TGCAGTGCTACCTGGACTAAGGATACGTACCAAGAGACCCAGTACTTC | TRBJ2-5 | NA | NA | TRBV20-1
CASSFESDGNTIYF | TGTGCCAGCAGTTTTGAAAGTGATGGAAACACCATATATTTT | TRBJ1-3 | NA | NA | TRBV12-3/TRBV12-4
CATSRDGVTSTDTQYF | TGTGCCACCAGCAGAGATGGGGTAACTAGCACAGATACGCAGTATTTT | TRBJ2-3 | NA | NA | TRBV15
CASSLALISGNRYEQYF | TGTGCCAGCAGCTTAGCGTTAATATCAGGGAATCGGTACGAGCAGTACTTC | TRBJ2-7 | NA | few | TRBV7-8
CSALGGRENTEAFF | TGCAGTGCTCTGGGCGGCAGGGAGAACACTGAAGCTTTCTTT | TRBJ1-1 | NA | once | TRBV20-1
CATSKIQGAFYEQYF | TGTGCCACCAGCAAAATACAGGGGGCTTTTTACGAGCAGTACTTC | TRBJ2-7 | TRBD1 | few | TRBV15
CASSSEIRDIQYF | TGTGCCAGCAGCTCCGAGATCCGGGACATTCAGTACTTC | TRBJ2-4 | NA | few | TRBV5-5
CASSSIAGGNTGELFF | TGCGCCAGCAGCTCCATAGCGGGAGGGAACACCGGGGAGCTGTTTTTT | TRBJ2-2 | TRBD2 | NA | TRBV5-1
CASSPPSTSGTYEQYF | TGTGCCAGCAGCCCTCCGTCAACTAGCGGGACCTACGAGCAGTACTTC | TRBJ2-7 | NA | few | TRBV21-1
CASSFSRGLQGTDTQYF | TGCGCCAGCAGCTTTTCCCGGGGGTTGCAAGGGACAGATACGCAGTATTTT | TRBJ2-3 | NA | few | TRBV5-1
CASRPIAGGPYNEQFF | TGTGCCAGCAGGCCCATAGCGGGGGGGCCCTACAATGAGCAGTTCTTC | TRBJ2-1 | TRBD2 | few | TRBV6-1
CATSRNSKGQGDGYTF | TGTGCCACCAGCAGAAATAGTAAGGGACAGGGAGATGGCTACACCTTC | TRBJ1-2 | TRBD1 | many | TRBV15
CASSQDPSGRAGGVYEQYF | TGTGCCAGCAGCCAAGATCCCAGCGGGAGGGCCGGTGGGGTTTACGAGCAGTACTTC | TRBJ2-7 | TRBD2 | few | TRBV3-1
CASSAGQGGTEAFF | TGTGCCAGCAGCGCCGGACAGGGAGGGACTGAAGCTTTCTTT | TRBJ1-1 | TRBD1 | few | TRBV7-9
CASSESDAYNEQFF | TGTGCCAGCAGTGAGTCAGACGCGTACAATGAGCAGTTCTTC | TRBJ2-1 | NA | few | TRBV2
CASSLSTGTDEQYF | TGTGCCAGCAGCTTAAGTACAGGGACCGACGAGCAGTACTTC | TRBJ2-7 | NA | few | TRBV7-9
CAISESGRNTGELFF | TGTGCCATCAGTGAGTCGGGGAGGAACACCGGGGAGCTGTTTTTT | TRBJ2-2 | NA | few | TRBV10-3
CASSPIAEGRAKNIQYF | TGTGCCAGCAGTCCGATCGCCGAGGGGAGGGCCAAAAACATTCAGTACTTC | TRBJ2-4 | NA | NA | TRBV6-6
CSASPEREVQYF | TGCAGTGCTAGCCCCGAGCGGGAGGTGCAGTACTTC | TRBJ2-7 | TRBD2 | NA | TRBV20-1
CASSKGGTSSGNTIYF | TGTGCCAGCAGTAAGGGAGGTACGAGCTCTGGAAACACCATATATTTT | TRBJ1-3 | NA | NA | TRBV6-1
CSVGGRVNSETQYF | TGCAGCGTTGGGGGCAGGGTAAATTCTGAGACCCAGTACTTC | TRBJ2-5 | NA | many | TRBV29-1
CASSLVVYADTQYF | TGTGCCAGCAGCTTAGTAGTGTACGCAGATACGCAGTATTTT | TRBJ2-3 | NA | few | TRBV7-8
CASSPGLAGVGNEQFF | TGTGCCAGCAGTCCGGGACTAGCGGGGGTAGGAAATGAGCAGTTCTTC | TRBJ2-1 | TRBD2 | NA | TRBV12-3/TRBV12-4
CASSPFNGQQETQYF | TGTGCCAGCTCACCGTTTAATGGACAGCAAGAGACCCAGTACTTC | TRBJ2-5 | NA | few | TRBV18
CASSLVPDASYEQYF | TGTGCCAGCAGCTTAGTCCCGGATGCCTCCTACGAGCAGTACTTC | TRBJ2-7 | NA | once | TRBV11-2
CASSLEGQQFF | TGTGCCAGCAGCTTAGAGGGACAGCAGTTCTTC | TRBJ2-1 | NA | NA | TRBV7-9
CASSQVGWAYEQYF | TGTGCCAGCAGCCAAGTAGGATGGGCCTACGAGCAGTACTTC | TRBJ2-7 | NA | NA | TRBV14
CASSPGQGMGQPQHF | TGTGCCAGCAGCCCGGGACAGGGGATGGGTCAGCCCCAGCATTTT | TRBJ1-5 | TRBD1 | few | TRBV7-2
CASQARTRGTDTQYF | TGTGCCAGCCAAGCACGGACCCGCGGCACAGATACGCAGTATTTT | TRBJ2-3 | NA | NA | TRBV7-9
CASSQDWKLAGNEQFF | TGCGCCAGCAGCCAAGATTGGAAACTAGCGGGAAATGAGCAGTTCTTC | TRBJ2-1 | TRBD2 | few | TRBV4-3
CASSIVQGGTEAFF | TGTGCCAGTAGTATAGTCCAGGGAGGGACTGAAGCTTTCTTT | TRBJ1-1 | NA | NA | TRBV19
CAWGERGRSTDTQYF | TGTGCCTGGGGGGAGCGGGGGAGGTCCACAGATACGCAGTATTTT | TRBJ2-3 | TRBD2 | few | TRBV30
CAISESSSGSSHEQFF | TGTGCCATCAGTGAGTCTTCCAGCGGGAGTAGCCATGAGCAGTTCTTC | TRBJ2-1 | TRBD2 | NA | TRBV10-3
CASTRLAGGGGEQFF | TGTGCCAGTACCAGATTAGCGGGGGGGGGAGGGGAGCAGTTCTTC | TRBJ2-1 | TRBD2 | NA | TRBV2
CSARDPRQGAYQPQHF | TGCAGTGCTAGAGACCCCCGACAGGGGGCTTATCAGCCCCAGCATTTT | TRBJ1-5 | TRBD1 | NA | TRBV20-1
CSARDTNTGELFF | TGCAGTGCTAGAGATACGAACACCGGGGAGCTGTTTTTT | TRBJ2-2 | NA | NA | TRBV20-1
CASSHLNIRGRRSGNTIYF | TGTGCCAGCAGCCACCTAAACATTCGTGGACGGCGCTCTGGAAACACCATATATTTT | TRBJ1-3 | NA | NA | TRBV14
CSTWGSAYEQYF | TGCAGTACCTGGGGGTCCGCCTACGAGCAGTACTTC | TRBJ2-7 | NA | NA | TRBV20-1
CASSFRTRTGGPRTAYEQYF | TGTGCCAGCAGCTTTAGAACAAGGACAGGGGGCCCCAGGACCGCCTACGAGCAGTACTTC | TRBJ2-7 | TRBD1 | once | TRBV11-2
CASSLFRGSGDQETQYF | TGCGCCAGCAGCTTGTTTAGGGGTAGCGGGGACCAAGAGACCCAGTACTTC | TRBJ2-5 | TRBD2 | NA | TRBV5-1
CASREGTGYTEAFF | TGCGCCAGCAGAGAGGGGACAGGGTACACTGAAGCTTTCTTT | TRBJ1-1 | TRBD1 | NA | TRBV10-2
CASSQGQGAFYEQYF | TGTGCCAGCAGCCAAGGACAGGGGGCATTCTACGAGCAGTACTTC | TRBJ2-7 | TRBD1 | NA | TRBV3-1
CASSLGGSGDNEQFF | TGTGCCAGCAGCTTGGGCGGGTCAGGGGACAATGAGCAGTTCTTC | TRBJ2-1 | NA | NA | TRBV7-9
CASGYTGDTGELFF | TGTGCCAGCGGTTATACAGGGGACACCGGGGAGCTGTTTTTT | TRBJ2-2 | TRBD1 | few | TRBV7-2
CASSSRTWGYYEQYF | TGTGCCAGCAGCTCTCGGACTTGGGGCTACTACGAGCAGTACTTC | TRBJ2-7 | NA | NA | TRBV5-6
CASRGGQTDNEQFF | TGCGCCAGCAGGGGGGGACAGACAGACAATGAGCAGTTCTTC | TRBJ2-1 | NA | few | TRBV5-1
CASSVGILEETQYF | TGTGCCAGCAGCGTAGGAATTCTTGAGGAGACCCAGTACTTC | TRBJ2-5 | NA | few | TRBV9
CASSYSRGAAEAFF | TGTGCCAGCAGTTACTCGAGGGGAGCCGCTGAAGCTTTCTTT | TRBJ1-1 | NA | NA | TRBV6-5
CASSLFGAPYEQYF | TGCGCCAGCAGCTTGTTCGGCGCCCCCTACGAGCAGTACTTC | TRBJ2-7 | NA | few | TRBV5-1
CATKQDRGPYEQYF | TGCGCCACCAAGCAGGACAGGGGTCCCTACGAGCAGTACTTC | TRBJ2-7 | TRBD1 | few | TRBV10-1
CASSGEGYEQYF | TGTGCCAGTAGTGGCGAAGGCTACGAGCAGTACTTC | TRBJ2-7 | NA | few | TRBV19
CSASRASTYEQYF | TGCAGTGCTAGTAGGGCCTCAACCTACGAGCAGTACTTC | TRBJ2-7 | NA | NA | TRBV20-1
CAISDPNRGPLAKNIQYF | TGTGCCATCAGTGATCCGAACAGGGGGCCACTAGCCAAAAACATTCAGTACTTC | TRBJ2-4 | TRBD1 | NA | TRBV10-3
CASSQDDRLLAAETQYF | TGCGCCAGCAGCCAAGATGATCGACTCCTAGCGGCAGAGACCCAGTACTTC | TRBJ2-5 | TRBD2 | NA | TRBV4-3
CASSQTGAGYGYTF | TGTGCCAGCAGCCAGACAGGGGCGGGCTATGGCTACACCTTC | TRBJ1-2 | TRBD1 | NA | TRBV27
CASTSLFYEQYF | TGTGCCAGCACTAGCCTGTTCTACGAGCAGTACTTC | TRBJ2-7 | NA | many | TRBV12-3/TRBV12-4
CASSCKDREGNQPQHF | TGTGCCAGCAGCTGTAAGGACAGGGAGGGGAATCAGCCCCAGCATTTT | TRBJ1-5 | TRBD1 | NA | TRBV14
CSAKGTGAFGYGYTF | TGCAGTGCTAAGGGGACAGGGGCCTTCGGCTATGGCTACACCTTC | TRBJ1-2 | TRBD1 | few | TRBV20-1